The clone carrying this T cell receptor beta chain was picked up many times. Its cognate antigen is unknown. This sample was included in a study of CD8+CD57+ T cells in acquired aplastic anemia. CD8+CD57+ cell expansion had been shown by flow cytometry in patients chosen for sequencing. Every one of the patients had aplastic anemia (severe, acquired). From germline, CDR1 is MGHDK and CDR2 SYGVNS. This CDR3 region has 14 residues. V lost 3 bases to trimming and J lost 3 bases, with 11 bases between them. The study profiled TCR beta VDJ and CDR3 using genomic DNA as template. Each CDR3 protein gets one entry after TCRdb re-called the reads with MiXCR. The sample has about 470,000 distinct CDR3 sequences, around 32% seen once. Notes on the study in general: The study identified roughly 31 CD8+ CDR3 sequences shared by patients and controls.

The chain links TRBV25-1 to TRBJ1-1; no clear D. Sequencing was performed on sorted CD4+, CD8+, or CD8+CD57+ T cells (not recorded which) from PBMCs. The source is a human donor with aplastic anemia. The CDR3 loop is CASSDGGFDTEAFF. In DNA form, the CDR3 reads TGTGCCAGCAGTGACGGAGGGTTTGACACTGAAGCTTTCTTT.